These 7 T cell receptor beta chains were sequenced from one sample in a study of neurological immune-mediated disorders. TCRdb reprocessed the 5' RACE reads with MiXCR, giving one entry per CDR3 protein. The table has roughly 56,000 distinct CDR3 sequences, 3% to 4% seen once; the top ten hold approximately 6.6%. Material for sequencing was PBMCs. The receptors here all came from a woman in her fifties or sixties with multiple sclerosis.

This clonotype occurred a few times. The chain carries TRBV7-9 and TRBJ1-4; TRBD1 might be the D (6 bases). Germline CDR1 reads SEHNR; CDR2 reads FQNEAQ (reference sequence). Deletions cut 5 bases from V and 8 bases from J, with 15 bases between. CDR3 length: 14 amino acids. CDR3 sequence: CASSEPGAGEKLFF. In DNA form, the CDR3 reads TGTGCCAGCAGCGAACCGGGGGCCGGAGAAAAACTGTTTTTT.

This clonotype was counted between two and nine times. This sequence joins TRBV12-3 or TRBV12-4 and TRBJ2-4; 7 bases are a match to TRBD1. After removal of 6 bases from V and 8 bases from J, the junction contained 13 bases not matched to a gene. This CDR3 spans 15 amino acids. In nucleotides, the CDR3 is TGTGCCAGCAGCTCAGGGGGAATTGGTCGTGACATTCAGTACTTC. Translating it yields CASSSGGIGRDIQYF.

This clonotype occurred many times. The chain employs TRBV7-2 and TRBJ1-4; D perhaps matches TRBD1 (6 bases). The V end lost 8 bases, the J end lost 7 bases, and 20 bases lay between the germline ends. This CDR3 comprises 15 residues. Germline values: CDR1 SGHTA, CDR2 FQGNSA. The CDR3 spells CASAQRGALSEKLFF. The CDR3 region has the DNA TGTGCCAGCGCCCAGCGGGGGGCGTTAAGTGAAAAACTGTTTTTT.

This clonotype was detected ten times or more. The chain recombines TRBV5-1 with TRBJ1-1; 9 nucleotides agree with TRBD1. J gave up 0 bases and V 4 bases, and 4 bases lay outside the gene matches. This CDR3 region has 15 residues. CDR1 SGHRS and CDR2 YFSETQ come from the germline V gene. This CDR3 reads CASSGGQGMNTEAFF. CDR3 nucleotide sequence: TGCGCCAGCAGCGGGGGACAGGGAATGAACACTGAAGCTTTCTTT.

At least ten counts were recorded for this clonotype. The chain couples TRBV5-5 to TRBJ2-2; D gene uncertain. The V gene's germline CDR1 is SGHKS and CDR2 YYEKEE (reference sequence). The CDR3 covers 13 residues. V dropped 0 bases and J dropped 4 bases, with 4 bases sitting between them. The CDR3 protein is CASSLAPTGELFF. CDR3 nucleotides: TGTGCCAGCAGCTTGGCCCCCACCGGGGAGCTGTTTTTT.

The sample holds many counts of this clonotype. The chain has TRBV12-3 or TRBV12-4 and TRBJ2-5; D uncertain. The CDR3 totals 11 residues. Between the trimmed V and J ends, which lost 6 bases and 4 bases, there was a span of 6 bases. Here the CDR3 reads CASRRRETQYF. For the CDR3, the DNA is TGTGCCAGCAGGAGACGAGAGACCCAGTACTTC.

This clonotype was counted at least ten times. The CDR3 loop reads CASREEANSYEQYF. CDR3 nucleotide sequence: TGCGCCAGCAGGGAAGAAGCGAACAGTTACGAGCAGTACTTC. The chain combines TRBV5-1 with TRBJ2-7; D gene unclear. Trimming took off 5 bases at V and 4 bases at J, with 16 bases between the two ends. The CDR3 runs 14 residues. CDR1 is SGHRS and CDR2 is YFSETQ in the germline V gene.